This TCR beta chain was sequenced for a study of blood T cell repertoires in COVID-19. At the level of the study: PBMCs, B-cell-depleted T cells, or T cells were the source of the cDNA or gDNA that made up the material.

Per the authors' pipeline: Cell counts per sample came from amplifying reference gene primers. Here immunoSEQ multiplex PCR was the method, and the copy in TCRdb shows in-frame clones only, minus some. Clonal size and the V and J genes are those of that table, whereas D and trimming came from the DNA. The sample shows 310,000 or so clones, around nine tenths of them seen only once. The CDR3 is 15 residues long. V shed 6 bases, J shed 6 bases, and the junction held 8 bases outside the gene matches. Germline CDR1 and CDR2: MDHEN and SYDVKM. The TCR originated in a woman aged 25 to 45 with COVID-19, enrolled during active disease. The material sequenced was peripheral blood. V usage is TRBV28 and J usage is TRBJ2-1; 10 bases align to TRBD2. CDR3 bases: TGTGCCAGCAGCCCAAGCGGGAGGGTCGGCAATGAGCAGTTCTTC. As protein: CASSPSGRVGNEQFF.